This T cell receptor beta chain was profiled in a study of CD4+ T cells in melanoma. Study-wide points: A reported correlation linked neoantigen-specific CD4+ T cells to CD8+, macrophage and B cell function. Diverse differentiation states were reported for melanoma neoantigen-specific CD4+ T cells.

Sequenced by immunoSEQ multiplex PCR; TCRdb stores in-frame clones only, minus some. The table lists some 120,000 clones, 92% of them singletons. As to this clone: As yet, its antigen is unknown.

The receptor was isolated from a human donor with melanoma. Sequences were obtained from peripheral blood.

The CDR3 here is CASRRGDSYNSPLHF. CDR3 DNA: TGTGCCAGCAGAAGGGGGGACTCCTATAATTCACCCCTCCACTTT. This chain connects TRBV4-2 to TRBJ1-6; perhaps TRBD1 as D (6 bases). This CDR3 is 15 amino acids long. Trimming took 6 bases from V and 0 from J, leaving 9 bases between them. Germline CDR1 and CDR2: LGHNA and YNFKEQ.